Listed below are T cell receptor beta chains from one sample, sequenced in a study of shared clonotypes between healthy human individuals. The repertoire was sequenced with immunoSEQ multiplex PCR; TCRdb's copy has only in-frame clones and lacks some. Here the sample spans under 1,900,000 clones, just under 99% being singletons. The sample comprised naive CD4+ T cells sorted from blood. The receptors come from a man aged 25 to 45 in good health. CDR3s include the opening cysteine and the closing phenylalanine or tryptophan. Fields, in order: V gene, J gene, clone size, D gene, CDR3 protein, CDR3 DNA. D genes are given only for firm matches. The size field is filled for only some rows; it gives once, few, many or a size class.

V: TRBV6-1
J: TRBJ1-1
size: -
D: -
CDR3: CASSDQESTEAFF
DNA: TGTGCCAGCAGTGACCAGGAATCAACTGAAGCTTTCTTT

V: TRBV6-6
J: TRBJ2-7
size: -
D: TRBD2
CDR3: CASSRLAGNYEQYF
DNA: TGTGCCAGCAGTCGACTAGCGGGAAACTACGAGCAGTACTTC

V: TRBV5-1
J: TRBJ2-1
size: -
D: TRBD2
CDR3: CASSSGLAGGNNEQFF
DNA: TGCGCCAGCAGCTCAGGACTAGCGGGAGGAAACAATGAGCAGTTCTTC

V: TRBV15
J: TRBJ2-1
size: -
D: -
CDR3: CATSRVGEYNEQFF
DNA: TGTGCCACCAGCAGAGTGGGAGAATACAATGAGCAGTTCTTC

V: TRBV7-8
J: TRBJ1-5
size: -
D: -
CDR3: CASSLSLSSDQPQHF
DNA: TGTGCCAGCAGCTTAAGTTTGTCCTCGGATCAGCCCCAGCATTTT

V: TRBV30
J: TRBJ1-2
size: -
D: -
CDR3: CAWRHQVADGYTF
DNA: TGTGCCTGGAGACACCAGGTGGCGGATGGCTACACCTTC

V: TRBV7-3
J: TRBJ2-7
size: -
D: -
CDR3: CASSFGDGSYEQYF
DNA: TGTGCCAGCAGCTTTGGTGACGGCTCCTACGAGCAGTACTTC

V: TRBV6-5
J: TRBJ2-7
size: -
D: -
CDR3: CASSYSQQAYEQYF
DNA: TGTGCCAGCAGTTACTCGCAGCAAGCCTACGAGCAGTACTTC

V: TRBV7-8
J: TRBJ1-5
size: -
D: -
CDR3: CASSLGLDQPQHF
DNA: TGTGCCAGCAGCTTAGGACTTGATCAGCCCCAGCATTTT

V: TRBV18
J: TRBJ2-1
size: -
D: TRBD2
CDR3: CASSPPSSGDFEQFF
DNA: TGTGCCAGCTCACCACCCTCTAGCGGGGACTTCGAGCAGTTCTTC

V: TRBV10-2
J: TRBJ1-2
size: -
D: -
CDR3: CASTSPGPNYGYTF
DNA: TGCGCCAGCACCTCGCCAGGGCCTAACTATGGCTACACCTTC

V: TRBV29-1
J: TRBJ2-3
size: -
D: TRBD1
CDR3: CSVEDGRGPHDTQYF
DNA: TGCAGCGTTGAAGATGGCAGGGGGCCACATGATACGCAGTATTTT

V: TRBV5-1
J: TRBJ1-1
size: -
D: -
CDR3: CASRLSFLNTEAFF
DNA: TGCGCCAGCAGACTTAGTTTCCTGAACACTGAAGCTTTCTTT

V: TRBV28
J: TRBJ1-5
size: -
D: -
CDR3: CASSLFFVGQSNQPQHF
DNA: TGTGCCAGCAGTTTATTTTTCGTGGGCCAAAGCAATCAGCCCCAGCATTTT

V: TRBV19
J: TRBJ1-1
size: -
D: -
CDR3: CASSTQVNTEAFF
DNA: TGTGCCAGTAGTACGCAGGTGAACACTGAAGCTTTCTTT

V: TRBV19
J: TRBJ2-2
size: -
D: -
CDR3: CASRLLGATDTGELFF
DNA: TGTGCCAGTAGACTCCTTGGAGCGACCGATACCGGGGAGCTGTTTTTT

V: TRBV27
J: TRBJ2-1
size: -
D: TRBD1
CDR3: CASSTATGLLVHRNEQFF
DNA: TGTGCCAGCAGTACAGCGACAGGGTTATTGGTCCATAGGAATGAGCAGTTCTTC

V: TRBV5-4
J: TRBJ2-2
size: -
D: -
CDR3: CASSLGRTNTGELFF
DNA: TGTGCCAGCAGCTTGGGTAGGACGAACACCGGGGAGCTGTTTTTT

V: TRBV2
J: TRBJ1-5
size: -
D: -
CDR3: CASRDSDPNQPQHF
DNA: TGTGCCAGCAGGGACAGCGATCCCAATCAGCCCCAGCATTTT

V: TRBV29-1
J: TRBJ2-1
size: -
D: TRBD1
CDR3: CSVYRDRGPEQFF
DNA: TGCAGCGTGTACCGGGACAGGGGTCCCGAGCAGTTCTTC

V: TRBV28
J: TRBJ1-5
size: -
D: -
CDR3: CASSLTDLYQPQHF
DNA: TGTGCCAGCAGCTTGACAGACCTCTATCAGCCCCAGCATTTT

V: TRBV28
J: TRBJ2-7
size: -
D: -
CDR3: CASSQTMDYWWYF
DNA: TGTGCCAGCAGTCAGACGATGGACTATTGGTGGTACTTC

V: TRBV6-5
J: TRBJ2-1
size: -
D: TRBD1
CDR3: CASSYPKQGADVQFF
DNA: TGTGCCAGCAGTTACCCTAAACAGGGGGCAGATGTGCAGTTCTTC

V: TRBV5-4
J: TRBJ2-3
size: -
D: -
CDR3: CASSFGRVSTDTQYF
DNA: TGTGCCAGCAGCTTTGGCAGGGTCAGCACAGATACGCAGTATTTT

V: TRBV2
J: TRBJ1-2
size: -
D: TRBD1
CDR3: CASSGRGGRYGYTF
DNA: TGTGCCAGCAGTGGGCGAGGGGGCCGGTATGGCTACACCTTC

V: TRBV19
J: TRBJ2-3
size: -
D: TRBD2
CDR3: CASSMQGIIAGAKDTQYF
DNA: TGTGCCAGTAGTATGCAGGGGATAATAGCGGGAGCAAAGGATACGCAGTATTTT

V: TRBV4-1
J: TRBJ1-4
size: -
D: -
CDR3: CASSLGPNEKLFF
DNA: TGCGCCAGCAGCCTCGGACCTAATGAAAAACTGTTTTTT

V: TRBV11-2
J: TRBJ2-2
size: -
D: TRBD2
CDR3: CASSHRLAGGVGELFF
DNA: TGTGCCAGCAGCCACCGACTAGCGGGAGGAGTCGGGGAGCTGTTTTTT

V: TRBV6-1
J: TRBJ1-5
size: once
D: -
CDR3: CASSDTDQPQHF
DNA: TGTGCCAGCAGTGATACAGATCAGCCCCAGCATTTT

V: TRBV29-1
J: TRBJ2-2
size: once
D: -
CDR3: CSVMPISSTGELFF
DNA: TGCAGCGTTATGCCGATCAGCAGCACCGGGGAGCTGTTTTTT

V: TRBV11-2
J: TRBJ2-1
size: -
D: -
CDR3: CASSLNGPSEQFF
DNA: TGTGCCAGCAGCTTAAATGGCCCTAGTGAGCAGTTCTTC

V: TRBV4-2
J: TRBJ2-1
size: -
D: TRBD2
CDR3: CASSLLTSGANEQFF
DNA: TGTGCCAGCAGCCTTCTGACTAGCGGGGCGAATGAGCAGTTCTTC

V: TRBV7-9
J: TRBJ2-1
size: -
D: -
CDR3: CASSFISADEQFF
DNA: TGTGCCAGCAGCTTCATTTCGGCGGATGAGCAGTTCTTC

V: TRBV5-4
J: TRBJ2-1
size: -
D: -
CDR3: CASTPSSSYNEQFF
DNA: TGTGCCAGCACCCCGTCGAGCTCCTACAATGAGCAGTTCTTC

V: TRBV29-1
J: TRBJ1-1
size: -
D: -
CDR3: CSPEATDRAFF
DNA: TGCAGCCCGGAGGCAACCGATCGCGCTTTCTTT

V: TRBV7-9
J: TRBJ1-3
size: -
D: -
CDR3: CASSFHQASSGNTIYF
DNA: TGTGCCAGCAGCTTTCACCAGGCCAGCTCTGGAAACACCATATATTTT

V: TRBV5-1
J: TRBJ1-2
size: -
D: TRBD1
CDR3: CASSLGDRGNYGYTF
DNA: TGCGCCAGCAGCTTGGGGGACAGGGGTAACTATGGCTACACCTTC

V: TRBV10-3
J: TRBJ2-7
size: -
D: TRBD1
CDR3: CAITRQGPSYEQYF
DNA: TGTGCCATCACCCGACAGGGCCCGTCCTACGAGCAGTACTTC

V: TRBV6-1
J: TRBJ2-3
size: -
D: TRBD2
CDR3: CASRTSGTDTQYF
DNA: TGTGCCAGCCGGACTAGCGGCACAGATACGCAGTATTTT

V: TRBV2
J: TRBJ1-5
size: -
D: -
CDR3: CASSDRGVNQPQHF
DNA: TGTGCCAGCAGTGACAGGGGAGTCAATCAGCCCCAGCATTTT

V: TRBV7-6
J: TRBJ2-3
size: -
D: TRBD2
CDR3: CASSERTSAKDTQYF
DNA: TGTGCCAGCAGCGAACGGACTAGCGCTAAAGATACGCAGTATTTT

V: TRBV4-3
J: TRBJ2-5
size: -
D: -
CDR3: CASSQDPSAKEETQYF
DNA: TGCGCCAGCAGCCAAGATCCGAGCGCCAAAGAGGAGACCCAGTACTTC

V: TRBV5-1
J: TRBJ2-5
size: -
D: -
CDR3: CASSFRVQETQYF
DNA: TGCGCCAGCAGCTTCAGGGTCCAAGAGACCCAGTACTTC

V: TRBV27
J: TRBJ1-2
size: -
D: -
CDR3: CASRGTFMGHGYTF
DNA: TGTGCCAGCAGGGGGACTTTCATGGGCCATGGCTACACCTTC

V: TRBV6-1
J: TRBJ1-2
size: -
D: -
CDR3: CASSIIQGAYGYTF
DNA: TGTGCCAGCAGCATTATACAGGGAGCCTATGGCTACACCTTC

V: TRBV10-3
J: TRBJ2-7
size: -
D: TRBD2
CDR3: CATKLGGTSAEQYF
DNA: TGTGCCACCAAGTTGGGGGGGACTAGCGCAGAGCAGTACTTC

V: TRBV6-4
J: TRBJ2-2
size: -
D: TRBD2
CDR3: CASRPGLAGTGELFF
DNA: TGTGCCAGCAGACCGGGACTAGCGGGCACCGGGGAGCTGTTTTTT

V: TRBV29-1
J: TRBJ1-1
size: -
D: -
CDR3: CSVETGGANTEAFF
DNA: TGCAGCGTTGAGACGGGGGGGGCGAACACTGAAGCTTTCTTT

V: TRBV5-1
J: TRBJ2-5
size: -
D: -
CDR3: CASSPRLGETQYF
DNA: TGCGCCAGCAGCCCCCGACTAGGAGAGACCCAGTACTTC

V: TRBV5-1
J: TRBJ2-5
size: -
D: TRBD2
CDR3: CASSLEAGQETQYF
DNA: TGCGCCAGCAGCTTGGAAGCGGGACAAGAGACCCAGTACTTC

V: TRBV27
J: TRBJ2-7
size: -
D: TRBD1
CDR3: CASSLSVGTGIGEQYF
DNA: TGTGCCAGCAGTTTGTCGGTCGGGACAGGGATTGGCGAGCAGTACTTC

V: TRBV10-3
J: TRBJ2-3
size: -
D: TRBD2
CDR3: CAISEMAGVVDTQYF
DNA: TGTGCCATCAGTGAGATGGCGGGAGTGGTAGATACGCAGTATTTT

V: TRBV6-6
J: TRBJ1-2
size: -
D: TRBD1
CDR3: CASSETGGFGYGYTF
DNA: TGTGCCAGCAGCGAAACAGGGGGCTTCGGCTATGGCTACACCTTC

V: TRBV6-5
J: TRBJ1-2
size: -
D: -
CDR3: CASSYLRTNYGYTF
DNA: TGTGCCAGCAGTTACCTTCGCACTAACTATGGCTACACCTTC

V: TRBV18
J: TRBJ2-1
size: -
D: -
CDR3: CASSPGGLGTSGEQFF
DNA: TGTGCCAGCTCACCTGGGGGGTTAGGGACTTCGGGTGAGCAGTTCTTC

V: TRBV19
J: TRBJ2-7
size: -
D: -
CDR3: CASSISPGATYEQYF
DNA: TGTGCCAGTAGTATCTCCCCGGGAGCCACCTACGAGCAGTACTTC

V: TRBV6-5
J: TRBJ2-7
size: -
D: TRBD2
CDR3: CASSTVAGGSEQYF
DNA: TGTGCCAGCAGTACTGTCGCGGGAGGGAGCGAGCAGTACTTC

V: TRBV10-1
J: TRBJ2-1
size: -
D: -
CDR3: CASSEIRGGREQFF
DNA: TGCGCCAGCAGTGAGATCAGGGGTGGTCGCGAGCAGTTCTTC

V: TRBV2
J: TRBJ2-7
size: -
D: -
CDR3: CASSLELTYEQYF
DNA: TGTGCCAGCAGTTTGGAACTCACCTACGAGCAGTACTTC